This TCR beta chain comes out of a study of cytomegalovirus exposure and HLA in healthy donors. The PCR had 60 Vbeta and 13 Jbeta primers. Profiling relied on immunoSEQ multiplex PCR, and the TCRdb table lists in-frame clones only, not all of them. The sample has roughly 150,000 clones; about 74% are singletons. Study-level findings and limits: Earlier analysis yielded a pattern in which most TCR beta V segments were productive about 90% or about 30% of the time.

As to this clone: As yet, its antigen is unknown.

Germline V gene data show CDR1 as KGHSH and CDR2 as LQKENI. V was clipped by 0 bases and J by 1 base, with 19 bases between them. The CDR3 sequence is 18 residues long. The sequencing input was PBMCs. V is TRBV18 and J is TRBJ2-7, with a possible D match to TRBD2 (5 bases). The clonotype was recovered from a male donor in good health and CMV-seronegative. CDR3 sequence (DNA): TGTGCCAGCTCACCACCGGCACGGAGGACCGATGCTTCCTACGAGCAGTACTTC. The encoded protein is CASSPPARRTDASYEQYF.